A selection of T cell receptor beta chains follows, all from one sample in a study of blood T cell repertoires in COVID-19. Profiled with immunoSEQ multiplex PCR; TCRdb holds only in-frame clones, not every one. This sample has under 300,000 clones, with about 86% found just once. Sequenced sample: peripheral blood. The receptors stem from an older man with acute or convalescent COVID-19. CDR3s include the opening cysteine and the closing phenylalanine or tryptophan. The order of the fields is D gene, V gene, clone size, J gene, CDR3 protein, CDR3 DNA. The D gene is left open where the match is weak. Not all rows give a size; the values are once, few, many and, for expanded clones, a class.

d_gene: .; v_gene: TRBV12-3/TRBV12-4; abundance: .; j_gene: TRBJ2-5; CDR3aa: CASSSSQTQYF; CDR3nt: TGTGCCAGCAGTTCGTCCCAGACCCAGTACTTC
d_gene: .; v_gene: TRBV7-2; abundance: .; j_gene: TRBJ2-3; CDR3aa: CASSVGRGQYF; CDR3nt: TGTGCCAGCAGCGTAGGGAGAGGGCAGTATTTT
d_gene: .; v_gene: TRBV5-5; abundance: .; j_gene: TRBJ2-7; CDR3aa: CASSSWTNYEQYF; CDR3nt: TGTGCCAGCAGCTCATGGACAAACTACGAGCAGTACTTC
d_gene: .; v_gene: TRBV6-5; abundance: .; j_gene: TRBJ2-3; CDR3aa: CASSYDRWRTDTQYF; CDR3nt: TGTGCCAGCAGTTACGACAGGTGGAGGACAGATACGCAGTATTTT
d_gene: TRBD1; v_gene: TRBV5-1; abundance: .; j_gene: TRBJ2-7; CDR3aa: CASRQGIFYEQYF; CDR3nt: TGCGCCAGTCGACAGGGGATATTCTACGAGCAGTACTTC
d_gene: TRBD1; v_gene: TRBV5-1; abundance: .; j_gene: TRBJ1-1; CDR3aa: CASSPTTGGVAEAFF; CDR3nt: TGCGCCAGCAGCCCGACGACAGGGGGGGTGGCTGAAGCTTTCTTT
d_gene: TRBD2; v_gene: TRBV4-1; abundance: .; j_gene: TRBJ2-5; CDR3aa: CASSQGLAGYGTQYF; CDR3nt: TGCGCCAGCAGCCAGGGACTAGCGGGATATGGGACCCAGTACTTC
d_gene: .; v_gene: TRBV7-2; abundance: .; j_gene: TRBJ1-1; CDR3aa: CASSLGNRAEAFF; CDR3nt: TGTGCCAGCAGCTTAGGTAACAGAGCTGAAGCTTTCTTT
d_gene: TRBD1; v_gene: TRBV5-1; abundance: once; j_gene: TRBJ2-7; CDR3aa: CASGQGAYEQYF; CDR3nt: TGCGCCAGCGGTCAGGGGGCCTACGAGCAGTACTTC
d_gene: TRBD1; v_gene: TRBV28; abundance: .; j_gene: TRBJ2-1; CDR3aa: CASSFSGQGAKRQFF; CDR3nt: TGTGCCAGCAGTTTTTCCGGACAGGGGGCTAAGCGACAGTTCTTC
d_gene: TRBD2; v_gene: TRBV2; abundance: .; j_gene: TRBJ2-5; CDR3aa: CASSLAVLETQYF; CDR3nt: TGTGCCAGCAGTCTAGCGGTTCTAGAGACCCAGTACTTC
d_gene: TRBD2; v_gene: TRBV6-5; abundance: .; j_gene: TRBJ2-4; CDR3aa: CASFRGGIGENIQYF; CDR3nt: TGTGCCAGCTTCCGGGGGGGGATAGGCGAAAACATTCAGTACTTC
d_gene: .; v_gene: TRBV2; abundance: .; j_gene: TRBJ1-3; CDR3aa: CASSEPEKGNTIYF; CDR3nt: TGTGCCAGCAGTGAACCGGAGAAGGGAAACACCATATATTTT
d_gene: .; v_gene: TRBV19; abundance: few; j_gene: TRBJ1-5; CDR3aa: CASSIPSVPAQHF; CDR3nt: TGTGCCAGTAGTATTCCCTCCGTCCCGGCCCAGCATTTT
d_gene: .; v_gene: TRBV23-1; abundance: .; j_gene: TRBJ2-3; CDR3aa: CASSQSGTTSTDTQYF; CDR3nt: TGCGCCAGCAGTCAATCGGGGACAACTAGCACAGATACGCAGTATTTT
d_gene: .; v_gene: TRBV27; abundance: .; j_gene: TRBJ2-7; CDR3aa: CASSLLGAGVAYEQYF; CDR3nt: TGTGCCAGCAGTCTATTGGGGGCGGGAGTGGCCTACGAGCAGTACTTC
d_gene: TRBD1; v_gene: TRBV6-6; abundance: .; j_gene: TRBJ2-5; CDR3aa: CASTKRQGSGETQYF; CDR3nt: TGTGCCAGCACCAAACGACAGGGATCAGGAGAGACCCAGTACTTC
d_gene: .; v_gene: TRBV5-4; abundance: .; j_gene: TRBJ1-2; CDR3aa: CASSLGGPVRKHYGYTF; CDR3nt: TGTGCCAGCAGCTTGGGGGGGCCCGTGAGGAAACACTATGGCTACACCTTC
d_gene: TRBD1; v_gene: TRBV25-1; abundance: .; j_gene: TRBJ2-2; CDR3aa: CASQYRGLDGELFF; CDR3nt: TGTGCCAGCCAGTACAGGGGGCTAGACGGGGAGCTGTTTTTT
d_gene: TRBD1; v_gene: TRBV4-1; abundance: few; j_gene: TRBJ2-3; CDR3aa: CASSPTRTGKEDTQYF; CDR3nt: TGCGCCAGCAGCCCCACCCGGACAGGGAAAGAAGATACGCAGTATTTT
d_gene: TRBD2; v_gene: TRBV5-1; abundance: .; j_gene: TRBJ2-3; CDR3aa: CASSLRASGISTDTQYF; CDR3nt: TGCGCCAGCAGCTTGAGGGCTAGCGGAATTAGCACAGATACGCAGTATTTT
d_gene: TRBD2; v_gene: TRBV7-2; abundance: .; j_gene: TRBJ2-3; CDR3aa: CASSPRSSGNTDTQYF; CDR3nt: TGTGCCAGCAGCCCCAGGTCTAGCGGAAACACAGATACGCAGTATTTT
d_gene: .; v_gene: TRBV6-1; abundance: few; j_gene: TRBJ1-2; CDR3aa: CASSEARVRVGYTF; CDR3nt: TGTGCCAGCAGTGAAGCGCGGGTCCGGGTTGGCTACACCTTC
d_gene: .; v_gene: TRBV19; abundance: .; j_gene: TRBJ1-6; CDR3aa: CASSIVRGNSPLHF; CDR3nt: TGTGCCAGTAGTATAGTCAGGGGAAATTCACCCCTCCACTTT
d_gene: .; v_gene: TRBV28; abundance: .; j_gene: TRBJ1-1; CDR3aa: CASIRGGSVTEAFF; CDR3nt: TGTGCCAGCATAAGAGGGGGTTCTGTAACTGAAGCTTTCTTT
d_gene: .; v_gene: TRBV21-1; abundance: .; j_gene: TRBJ1-1; CDR3aa: CASSKFFITEAFF; CDR3nt: TGTGCCAGCAGCAAATTCTTTATCACTGAAGCTTTCTTT
d_gene: .; v_gene: TRBV3-1/TRBV3-2; abundance: .; j_gene: TRBJ1-1; CDR3aa: CASSRAGANTEAFF; CDR3nt: TGTGCCAGCAGCCGCGCGGGAGCTAACACTGAAGCTTTCTTT
d_gene: .; v_gene: TRBV24-1; abundance: .; j_gene: TRBJ1-5; CDR3aa: CATSDPSADWEKPQHF; CDR3nt: TGTGCCACCAGTGACCCCTCGGCGGACTGGGAAAAGCCCCAGCATTTT
d_gene: TRBD1; v_gene: TRBV5-1; abundance: .; j_gene: TRBJ1-1; CDR3aa: CASSLTVKQGSTEAFF; CDR3nt: TGCGCCAGCAGCTTAACTGTAAAACAGGGGAGTACTGAAGCTTTCTTT
d_gene: TRBD1; v_gene: TRBV16; abundance: few; j_gene: TRBJ2-2; CDR3aa: CASSREQGVYTGELFF; CDR3nt: TGTGCCAGCAGTCGAGAACAGGGGGTGTACACCGGGGAGCTGTTTTTT
d_gene: TRBD2; v_gene: TRBV5-1; abundance: .; j_gene: TRBJ2-5; CDR3aa: CASSPPFGGAETQYF; CDR3nt: TGCGCCAGCAGCCCCCCCTTCGGGGGGGCCGAGACCCAGTACTTC